This record concerns one T cell receptor beta chain sequence. Its target is unknown. Trimming shortened V by 4 bases and J by 0 bases, and 11 bases separated the two germline ends. The CDR3 sequence is 15 residues long. Germline V gene sequence: CDR1 KGHDR, CDR2 SFDVKD. Using genomic DNA as the template, TCR beta VDJ and CDR3 profiling was carried out. One entry per CDR3 protein results from TCRdb running MiXCR on the reads. The sample consists of roughly 190,000 distinct CDR3 sequences, less than 65% of them appearing once. This specimen belongs to a study of CD8+CD57+ T cells in acquired aplastic anemia. Overall study: Average DNA yield from sorted CD4+ and CD8+ cells was around 3 ug.

Study findings and constraints: Comparison of patients with controls identified about 30 shared CD8+ CDR3 sequences.

This chain uses TRBV24-1 with TRBJ2-5; TRBD2 might be the D (5 bases). Material for sequencing was sorted CD4+, CD8+, or CD8+CD57+ T cells (not recorded which) from PBMCs. This clonotype originated in a human donor in good health, serving as a control. In DNA, the CDR3 is TGTGCCACCAGTGACTCAGGACTGTACCAAGAGACCCAGTACTTC. This sequence encodes CATSDSGLYQETQYF.